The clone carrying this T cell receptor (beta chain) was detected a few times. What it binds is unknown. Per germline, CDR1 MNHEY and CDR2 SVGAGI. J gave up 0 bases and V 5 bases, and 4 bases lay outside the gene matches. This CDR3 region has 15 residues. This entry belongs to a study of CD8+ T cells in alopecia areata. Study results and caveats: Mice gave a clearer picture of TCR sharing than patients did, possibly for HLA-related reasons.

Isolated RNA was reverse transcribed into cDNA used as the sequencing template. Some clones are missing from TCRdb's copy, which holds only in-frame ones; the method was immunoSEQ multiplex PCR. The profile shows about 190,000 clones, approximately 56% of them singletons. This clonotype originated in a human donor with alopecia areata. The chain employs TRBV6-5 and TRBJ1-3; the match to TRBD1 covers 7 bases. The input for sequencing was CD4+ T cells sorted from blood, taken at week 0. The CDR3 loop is CASSHRGYSGNTIYF. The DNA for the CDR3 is TGTGCCAGCAGTCACAGGGGATACTCTGGAAACACCATATATTTT.